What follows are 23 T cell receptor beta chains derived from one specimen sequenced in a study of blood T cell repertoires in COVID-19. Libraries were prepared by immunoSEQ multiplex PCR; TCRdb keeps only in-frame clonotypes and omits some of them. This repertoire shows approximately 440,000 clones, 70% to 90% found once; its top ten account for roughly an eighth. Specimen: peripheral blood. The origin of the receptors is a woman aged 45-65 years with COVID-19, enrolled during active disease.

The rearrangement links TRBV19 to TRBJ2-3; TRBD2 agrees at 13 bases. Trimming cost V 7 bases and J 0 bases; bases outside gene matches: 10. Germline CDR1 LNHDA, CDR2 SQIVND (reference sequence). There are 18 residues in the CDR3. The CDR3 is CASTDTSGGVLSTDTQYF. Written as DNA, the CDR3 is TGTGCCAGTACCGATACTAGCGGGGGGGTCCTCAGCACAGATACGCAGTATTTT.

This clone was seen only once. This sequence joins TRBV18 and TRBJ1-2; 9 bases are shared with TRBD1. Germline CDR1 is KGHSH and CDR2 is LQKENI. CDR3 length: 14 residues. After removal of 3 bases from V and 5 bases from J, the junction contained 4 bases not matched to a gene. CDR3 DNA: TGTGCCAGCTCACCTGGGGGGACAGGGTATGGCTACACCTTC. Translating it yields CASSPGGTGYGYTF.

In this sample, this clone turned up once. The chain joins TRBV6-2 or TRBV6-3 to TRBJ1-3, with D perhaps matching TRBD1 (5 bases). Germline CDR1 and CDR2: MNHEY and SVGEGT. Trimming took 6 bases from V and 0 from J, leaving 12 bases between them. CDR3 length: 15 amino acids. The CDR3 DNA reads TGTGCCAGCAGCCAAGTAGGGGCCTCTGGAAACACCATATATTTT. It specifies CASSQVGASGNTIYF.

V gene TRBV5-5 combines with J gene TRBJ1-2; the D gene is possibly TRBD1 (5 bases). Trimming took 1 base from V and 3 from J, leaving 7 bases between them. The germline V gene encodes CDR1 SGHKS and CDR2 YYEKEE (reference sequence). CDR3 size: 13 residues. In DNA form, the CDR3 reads TGTGCCAGCAGCTTGCAGGGTGACTATGGCTACACCTTC. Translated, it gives CASSLQGDYGYTF.

The CDR3 protein is CASSSDREVSYNEQFF. The CDR3 nucleotides are TGTGCCAGCAGCTCGGACAGGGAGGTCTCCTACAATGAGCAGTTCTTC. The rearrangement uses TRBV11-2 and TRBJ2-1; 8 positions match TRBD1. V lost 4 bases, J lost 0 bases, and 5 bases stayed unmatched. Germline loops: CDR1 SGHAT, CDR2 FQNNGV. This CDR3 has 16 residues. Using reference TRBV11-2 and TRBJ2-1 for the parts outside the CDR3, the full variable domain is EAGVAQSPRYKIIEKRQSVAFWCNPISGHATLYWYQQILGQGPKLLIQFQNNGVVDDSQLPKDRFSAERLKGVDSTLKIQPAKLEDSAVYLCASSSDREVSYNEQFFGPGTRLTVL.

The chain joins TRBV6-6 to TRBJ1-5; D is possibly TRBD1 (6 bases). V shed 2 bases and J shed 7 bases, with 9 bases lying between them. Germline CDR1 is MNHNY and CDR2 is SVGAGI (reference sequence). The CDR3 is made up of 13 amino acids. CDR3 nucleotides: TGTGCCAGCAGTTACGGGACAAACCAGCCCCAGCATTTT. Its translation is CASSYGTNQPQHF.

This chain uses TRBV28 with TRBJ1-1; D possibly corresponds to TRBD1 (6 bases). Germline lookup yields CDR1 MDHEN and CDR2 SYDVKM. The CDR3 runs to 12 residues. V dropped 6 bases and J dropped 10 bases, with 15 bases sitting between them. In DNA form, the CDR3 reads TGTGCCAGCAGCCCCGGGGGGCGCGGAGCTTTCTTT. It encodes CASSPGGRGAFF.

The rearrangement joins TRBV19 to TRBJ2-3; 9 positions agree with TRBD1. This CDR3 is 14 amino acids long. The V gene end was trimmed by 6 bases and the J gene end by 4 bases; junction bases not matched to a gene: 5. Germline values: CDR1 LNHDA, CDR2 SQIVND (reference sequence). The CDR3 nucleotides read TGTGCCAGTAGCCGGACAGGGGAGGCAGATACGCAGTATTTT. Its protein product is CASSRTGEADTQYF. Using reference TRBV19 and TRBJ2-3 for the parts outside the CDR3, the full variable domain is DGGITQSPKYLFRKEGQNVTLSCEQNLNHDAMYWYRQDPGQGLRLIYYSQIVNDFQKGDIAEGYSVSREKKESFPLTVTSAQKNPTAFYLCASSRTGEADTQYFGPGTRLTVL.

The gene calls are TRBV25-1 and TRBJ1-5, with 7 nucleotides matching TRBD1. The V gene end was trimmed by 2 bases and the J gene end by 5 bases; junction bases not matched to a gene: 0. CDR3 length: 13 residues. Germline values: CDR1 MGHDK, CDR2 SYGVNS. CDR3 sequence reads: CASSEQGDQPQHF. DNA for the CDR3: TGTGCCAGCAGTGAACAGGGGGATCAGCCCCAGCATTTT.

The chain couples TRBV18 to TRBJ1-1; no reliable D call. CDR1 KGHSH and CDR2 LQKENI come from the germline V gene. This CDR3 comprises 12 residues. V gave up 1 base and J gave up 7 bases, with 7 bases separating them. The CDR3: CASSPREREAFF. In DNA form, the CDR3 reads TGTGCCAGCTCACCACGAGAGCGTGAAGCTTTCTTT.

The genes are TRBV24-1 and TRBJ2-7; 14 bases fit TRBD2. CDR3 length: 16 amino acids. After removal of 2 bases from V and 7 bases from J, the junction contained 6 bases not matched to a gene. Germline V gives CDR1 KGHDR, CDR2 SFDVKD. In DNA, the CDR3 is TGTGCCACCAGTGATTCGGGACTAGCGGGGGCAGAGGAGCAGTACTTC. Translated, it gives CATSDSGLAGAEEQYF.

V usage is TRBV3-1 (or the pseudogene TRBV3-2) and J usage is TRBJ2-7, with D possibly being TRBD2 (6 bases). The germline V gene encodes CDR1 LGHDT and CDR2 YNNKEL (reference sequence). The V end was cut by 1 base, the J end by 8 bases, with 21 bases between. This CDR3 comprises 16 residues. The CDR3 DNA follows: TGTGCCAGCAGCCAAGGATATCGGAGGGGCGGTGGGAAGCAGTACTTC. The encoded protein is CASSQGYRRGGGKQYF.

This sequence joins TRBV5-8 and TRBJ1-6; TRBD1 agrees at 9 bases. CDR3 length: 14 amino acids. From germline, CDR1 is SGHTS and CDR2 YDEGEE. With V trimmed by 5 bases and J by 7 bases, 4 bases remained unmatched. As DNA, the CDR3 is TGTGCCAGCAGGCCGGGACAGGGCAATTCACCCCTCCACTTT. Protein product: CASRPGQGNSPLHF. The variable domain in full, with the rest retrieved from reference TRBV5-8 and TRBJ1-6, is EAGVTQSPTHLIKTRGQQATLRCSPISGHTSVYWYQQALGLGLQFLLWYDEGEERNRGNFPPRFSGRQFPNYSSELNVNALELEDSALYLCASRPGQGNSPLHFGNGTRLTVT.

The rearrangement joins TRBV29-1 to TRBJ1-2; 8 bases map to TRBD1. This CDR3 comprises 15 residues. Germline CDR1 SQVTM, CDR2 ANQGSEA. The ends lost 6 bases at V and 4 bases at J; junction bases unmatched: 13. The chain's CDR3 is CSVESGQGSFYGYTF. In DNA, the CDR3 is TGCAGCGTCGAGTCTGGACAGGGCTCTTTCTATGGCTACACCTTC.

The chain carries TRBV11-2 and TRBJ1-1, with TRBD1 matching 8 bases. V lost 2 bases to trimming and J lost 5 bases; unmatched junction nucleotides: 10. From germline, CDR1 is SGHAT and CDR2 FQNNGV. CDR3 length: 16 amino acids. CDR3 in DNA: TGTGCCAGCAGCTTAAGGGCAGGGGGCGCGGATACTGAAGCTTTCTTT. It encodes CASSLRAGGADTEAFF.

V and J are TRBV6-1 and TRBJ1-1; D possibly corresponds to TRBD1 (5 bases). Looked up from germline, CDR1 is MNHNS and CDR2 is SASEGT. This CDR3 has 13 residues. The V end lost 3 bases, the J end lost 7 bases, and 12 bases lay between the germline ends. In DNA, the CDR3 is TGTGCCAGCAGTGACCAACAGGTGGTTGAAGCTTTCTTT. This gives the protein CASSDQQVVEAFF.

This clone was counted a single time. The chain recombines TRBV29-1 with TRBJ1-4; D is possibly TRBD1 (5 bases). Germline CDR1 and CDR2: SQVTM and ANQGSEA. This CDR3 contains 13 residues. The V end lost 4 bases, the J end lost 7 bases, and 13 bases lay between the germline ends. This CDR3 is CSVVFPGREKLFF. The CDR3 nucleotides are TGCAGCGTTGTTTTTCCAGGGCGTGAAAAACTGTTTTTT.

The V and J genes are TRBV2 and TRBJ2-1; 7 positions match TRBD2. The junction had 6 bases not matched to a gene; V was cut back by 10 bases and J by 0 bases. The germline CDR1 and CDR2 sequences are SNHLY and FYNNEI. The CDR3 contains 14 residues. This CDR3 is CATRRGSSYNEQFF. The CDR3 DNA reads TGTGCCACCCGGCGGGGGAGCTCCTACAATGAGCAGTTCTTC.

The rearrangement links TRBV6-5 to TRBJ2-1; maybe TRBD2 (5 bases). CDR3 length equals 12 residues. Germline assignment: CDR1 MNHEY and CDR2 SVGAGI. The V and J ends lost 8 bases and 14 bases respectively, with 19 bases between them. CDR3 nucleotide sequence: TGTGCCAGCCCTGACTGGAAGCGGATGGAGTTCTTC. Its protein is CASPDWKRMEFF.

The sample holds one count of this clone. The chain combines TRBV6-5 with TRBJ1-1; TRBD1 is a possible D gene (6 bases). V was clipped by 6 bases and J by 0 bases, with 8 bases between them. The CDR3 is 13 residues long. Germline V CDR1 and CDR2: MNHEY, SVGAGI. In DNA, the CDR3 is TGTGCCAGCAGAAAGGGGGTGAACACTGAAGCTTTCTTT. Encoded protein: CASRKGVNTEAFF.

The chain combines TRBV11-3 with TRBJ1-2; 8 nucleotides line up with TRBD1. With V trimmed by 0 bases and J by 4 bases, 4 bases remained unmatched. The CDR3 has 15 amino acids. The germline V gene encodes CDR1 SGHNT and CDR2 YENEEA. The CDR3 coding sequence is TGTGCCAGCAGCTTAGAGGACAGGGCGTCCTATGGCTACACCTTC. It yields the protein CASSLEDRASYGYTF.

The CDR3 DNA reads as TGCGCCAGCAGTGAGTCTGCAGCGGGGGGTTTGGACGAGCAGTACTTC. The encoded protein is CASSESAAGGLDEQYF. The genes are TRBV10-1 and TRBJ2-7; TRBD2 matches 9 bases. The germline gives CDR1 WNHNN, CDR2 SYGVQD (reference sequence). V lost 0 bases to trimming and J lost 5 bases; unmatched junction nucleotides: 8. This CDR3 contains 16 residues.

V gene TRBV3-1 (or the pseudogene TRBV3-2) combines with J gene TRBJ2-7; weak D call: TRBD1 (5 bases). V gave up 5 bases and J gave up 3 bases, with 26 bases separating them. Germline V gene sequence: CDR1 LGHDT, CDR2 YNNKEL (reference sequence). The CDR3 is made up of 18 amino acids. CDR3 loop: CASSSIRAADNEGYEQYF. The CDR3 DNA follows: TGTGCCAGCAGCTCTATAAGGGCCGCGGACAACGAAGGCTACGAGCAGTACTTC.